The following is a T cell receptor beta chain sequence with its context. Method: immunoSEQ multiplex PCR; TCRdb's copy keeps in-frame clones and lacks some. This sample carries roughly 81,000 clones, 80% to 90% of them seen once, and the ten largest clones take 4.8%. The data stem from a study of technical replicates of blood from a few donors. Germline CDR1 is SGHTA and CDR2 is FQGTGA. CDR3 length: 14 amino acids. Trimming pared 1 base from V and 1 base from J, leaving 8 bases between. The chain uses TRBV7-3 and TRBJ2-7, with D perhaps matching TRBD2 (5 bases). The sample consisted of PBMCs. The receptor was isolated from a human donor in good health. Some clones in this sample may be carry-over from other donors' samples. CDR3 residues: CASSLKGGSYEQYF. The CDR3 DNA sequence: TGTGCCAGCAGCTTAAAGGGCGGGTCCTACGAGCAGTACTTC.